This T cell receptor (beta chain) was identified in a study of T-cell memory formation after mild COVID-19. TCRdb re-analysed the 5' RACE reads in MiXCR, keeping a single row per CDR3 protein. The sample has 450,000 or so distinct CDR3 sequences, more than 20% seen once. V lost 6 bases, J lost 2 bases, and 14 bases lay in between. CDR3 length equals 14 residues. Looked up from germline, CDR1 is ENHRY and CDR2 is SYGVKD. This clonotype has just a few counts. Its antigen is unknown. Whole-study results and caveats: Mainly CM and EM harbored the contracting CD4+ clones; mainly EMRA harbored the CD8+ ones. The finding that pre-infection memory included some responding clones suggested that cross-reactive memory joined.

This clonotype was sampled from an adult woman who had mild COVID-19 (a few samples of this study predate the infection). Cell type and time point are not known. The sample comprised PBMCs or a T cell subset sorted from them (not recorded which). The chain links TRBV10-3 to TRBJ2-7, with D perhaps being TRBD1 or TRBD2 (6 bases each). CDR3 nucleotides: TGTGCCATCAGAGCTCCGGGGGCCACCTACGAGCAGTACTTC. Translating gives CAIRAPGATYEQYF.